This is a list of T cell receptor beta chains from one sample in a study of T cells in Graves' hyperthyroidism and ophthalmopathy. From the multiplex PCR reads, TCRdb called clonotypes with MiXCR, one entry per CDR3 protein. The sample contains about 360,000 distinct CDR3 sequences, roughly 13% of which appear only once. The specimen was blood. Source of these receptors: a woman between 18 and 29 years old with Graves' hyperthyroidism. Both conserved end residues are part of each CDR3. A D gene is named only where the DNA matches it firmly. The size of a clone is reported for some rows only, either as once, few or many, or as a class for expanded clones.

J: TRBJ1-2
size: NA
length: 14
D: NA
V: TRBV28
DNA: TGTGCCAGCAGTTTAGTGGGGCCTAACTATGGCTACACCTTC
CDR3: CASSLVGPNYGYTF

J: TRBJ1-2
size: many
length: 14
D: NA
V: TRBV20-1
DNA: TGCAGTGCTAGAGAGATGATAACAGACTATGGCTACACCTTC
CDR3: CSAREMITDYGYTF

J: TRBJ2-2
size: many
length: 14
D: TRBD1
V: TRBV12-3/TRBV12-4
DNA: TGTGCCAGCAGTGCCACAGGGGACACCGGGGAGCTGTTTTTT
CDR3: CASSATGDTGELFF

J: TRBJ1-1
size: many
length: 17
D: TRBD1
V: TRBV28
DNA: TGTGCCAGCAAAGCTAGAAGAGGGGGCCCGGGGAGTGATGAAGCTTTCTTT
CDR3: CASKARRGGPGSDEAFF

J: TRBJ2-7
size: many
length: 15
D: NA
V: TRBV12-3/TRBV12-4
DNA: TGTGCCAGCAGTTTAGGCGGGTCCAACCCAGGGGAGCAGTACTTC
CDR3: CASSLGGSNPGEQYF

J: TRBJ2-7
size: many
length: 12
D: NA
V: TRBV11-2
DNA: TGTGCCAGCAGCCCCCGGGGATACGAGCAGTACTTC
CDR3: CASSPRGYEQYF

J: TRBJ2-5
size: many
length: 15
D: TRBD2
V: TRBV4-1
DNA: TGCGCCAGCAGCCAAGCTTACGGGGGGGCGGAGACCCAGTACTTC
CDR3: CASSQAYGGAETQYF

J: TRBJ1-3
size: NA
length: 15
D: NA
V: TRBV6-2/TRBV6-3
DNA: TGTGCCAGCAGTTCCCGACAGATCTCTGGAAACACCATATATTTT
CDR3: CASSSRQISGNTIYF

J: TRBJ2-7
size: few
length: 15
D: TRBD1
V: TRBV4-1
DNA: TGCGCCAGCAGCCGGCCCGGGACAGCAGAGTACGAGCAGTACTTC
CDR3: CASSRPGTAEYEQYF

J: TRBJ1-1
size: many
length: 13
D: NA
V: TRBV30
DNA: TGTGCCTGGAGTGAGAGGGATTACACTGAAGCTTTCTTT
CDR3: CAWSERDYTEAFF

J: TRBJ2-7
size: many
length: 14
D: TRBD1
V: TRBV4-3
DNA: TGCGCCAGCAGACAAGACAGGGGTCCCTACGAGCAGTACTTC
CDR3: CASRQDRGPYEQYF

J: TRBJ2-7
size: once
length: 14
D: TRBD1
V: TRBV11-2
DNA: TGTGCCAGCAGCAATGGACAGGTCTCCTACGAGCAGTACTTC
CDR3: CASSNGQVSYEQYF

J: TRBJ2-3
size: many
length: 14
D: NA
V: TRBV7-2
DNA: TGTGCCAGCAGCTCCCTAGCGTTTGTGGATACGCAGTATTTT
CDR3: CASSSLAFVDTQYF

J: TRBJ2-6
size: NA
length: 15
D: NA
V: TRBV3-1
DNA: TGTGCCAGCAGCTTATGGGCCTCTGGGGCCAACGTCCTGACTTTC
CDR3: CASSLWASGANVLTF

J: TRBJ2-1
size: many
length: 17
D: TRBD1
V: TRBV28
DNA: TGTGCCAGCAGTACATCCTCGACAGGGATGCTCTACAATGAGCAGTTCTTC
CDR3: CASSTSSTGMLYNEQFF

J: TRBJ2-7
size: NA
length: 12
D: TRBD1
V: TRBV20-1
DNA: TGCAGTGCTCCTGACAGGGACTACGAGCAGTACTTC
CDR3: CSAPDRDYEQYF

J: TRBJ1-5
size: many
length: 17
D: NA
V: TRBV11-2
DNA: TGTGCCAGCAGCCCGTACTCCACATTGGATAGCAATCAGCCCCAGCATTTT
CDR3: CASSPYSTLDSNQPQHF

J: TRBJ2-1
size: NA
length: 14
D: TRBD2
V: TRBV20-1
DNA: TGCAGTGTCCCCCGGACTAGCGTCTACAATGAGCAGTTCTTC
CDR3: CSVPRTSVYNEQFF

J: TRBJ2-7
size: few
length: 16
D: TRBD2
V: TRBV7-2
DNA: TGTGCCAGCAGCCCAGGGGGGGGGACTAGCGGATACGAGCAGTACTTC
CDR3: CASSPGGGTSGYEQYF

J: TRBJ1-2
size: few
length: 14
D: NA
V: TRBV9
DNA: TGTGCCAGCAGCGTAGCGTCGGGAAGCTATGGCTACACCTTC
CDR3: CASSVASGSYGYTF

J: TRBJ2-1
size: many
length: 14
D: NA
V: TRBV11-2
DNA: TGTGCCAGCAGCCCCCTCCTCTCCTACAATGAGCAGTTCTTC
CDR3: CASSPLLSYNEQFF

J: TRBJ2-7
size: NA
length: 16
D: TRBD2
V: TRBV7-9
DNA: TGTGCCAGCAGCTTCCACCCGGGACTAGCGTCTGGCGAGCAGTACTTC
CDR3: CASSFHPGLASGEQYF

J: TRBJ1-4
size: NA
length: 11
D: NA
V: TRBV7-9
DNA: TGTGCCAGCAGCCGACGTACAGGACTGTTTTTT
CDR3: CASSRRTGLFF

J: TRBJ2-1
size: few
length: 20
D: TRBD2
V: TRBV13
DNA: TGTGCCAGCAGCTTAGAAGTTCACCCCATTACTAGCGGAGAATACAATGAGCAGTTCTTC
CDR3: CASSLEVHPITSGEYNEQFF

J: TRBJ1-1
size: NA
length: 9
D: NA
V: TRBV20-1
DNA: TGCAGTGCCCTGAGTGTGGCTTTCTTT
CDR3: CSALSVAFF

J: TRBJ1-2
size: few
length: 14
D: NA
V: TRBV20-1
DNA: TGCAGTGCCAGTCCGCCAGGGGCAGGCTATGGCTACACCTTC
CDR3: CSASPPGAGYGYTF

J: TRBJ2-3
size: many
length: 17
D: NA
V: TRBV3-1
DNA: TGTGCCAGCAGCACGCGCACGGCCGTACCTAGCACAGATACGCAGTATTTT
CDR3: CASSTRTAVPSTDTQYF

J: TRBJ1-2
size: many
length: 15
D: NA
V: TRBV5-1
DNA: TGCGCCAGCAGCTTGCACCAAGGACAGTTCTATGGCTACACCTTC
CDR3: CASSLHQGQFYGYTF

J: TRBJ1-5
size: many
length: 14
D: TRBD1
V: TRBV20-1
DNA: TGCAGTGCTAGAGATCAACAGGGGACATGGCCCCAGCATTTT
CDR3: CSARDQQGTWPQHF

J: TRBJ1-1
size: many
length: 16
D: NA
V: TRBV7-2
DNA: TGTGCCAGCAGCTTAGTTCCGGGGACCTTGAACACTGAAGCTTTCTTT
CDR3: CASSLVPGTLNTEAFF

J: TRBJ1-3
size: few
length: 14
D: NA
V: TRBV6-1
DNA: TGTGCCAGCAGCGGACAGTTCTCTGGAAACACCATATATTTT
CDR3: CASSGQFSGNTIYF

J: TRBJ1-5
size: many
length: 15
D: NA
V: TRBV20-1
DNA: TGCAGTGCCCGAAAATGGCAGGTAGGCAATCAGCCCCAGCATTTT
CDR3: CSARKWQVGNQPQHF

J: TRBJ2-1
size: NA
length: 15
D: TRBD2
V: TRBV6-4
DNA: TGTGCCAGCAGTCGAAGTGGCGGGAGCGGAAATGAGCAGTTCTTC
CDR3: CASSRSGGSGNEQFF

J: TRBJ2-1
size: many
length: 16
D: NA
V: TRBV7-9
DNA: TGTGCCAGCAGCTATGGCCCTGAGCCGAAGAGAAGCAGTCAGTTCTTC
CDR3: CASSYGPEPKRSSQFF

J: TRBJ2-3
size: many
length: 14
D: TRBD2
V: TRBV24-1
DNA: TGTGCCACCAGGGGACTAGCGGGCACAGATACGCAGTATTTT
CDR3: CATRGLAGTDTQYF

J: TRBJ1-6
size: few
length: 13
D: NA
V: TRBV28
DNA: TGTGCCAGCAGGAGGGATGACAATTCACCCCTCCACTTT
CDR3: CASRRDDNSPLHF

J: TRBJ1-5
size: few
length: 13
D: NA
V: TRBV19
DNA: TGTGCCAGTAGTAGGGGGCCCTATCAGCCCCAGCATTTT
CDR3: CASSRGPYQPQHF

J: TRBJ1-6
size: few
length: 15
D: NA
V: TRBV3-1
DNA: TGTGCCAGCAGCCACGTCAAGCCCCCGAATTCACCCCTCCACTTT
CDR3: CASSHVKPPNSPLHF

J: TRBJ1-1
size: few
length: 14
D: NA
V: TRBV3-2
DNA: TGTGCCAGCAGCCGCCCAGGGGGCGGAACTGAAGCTTTCTTT
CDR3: CASSRPGGGTEAFF

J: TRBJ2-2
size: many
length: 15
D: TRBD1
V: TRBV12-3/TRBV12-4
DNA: TGTGCCAGCAGTCTGGAACAGGGGGGCACCGGGGAGCTGTTTTTT
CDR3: CASSLEQGGTGELFF

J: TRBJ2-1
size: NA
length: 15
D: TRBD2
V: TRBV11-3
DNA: TGTGCCAGCATTCCACGGGCGGGGGGGCCTAATGAGCAGTTCTTC
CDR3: CASIPRAGGPNEQFF

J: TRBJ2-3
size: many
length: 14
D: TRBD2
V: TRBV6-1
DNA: TGTGCCAGCGTCTCCGGGACTAGCGGCCCTACGCAGTATTTT
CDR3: CASVSGTSGPTQYF

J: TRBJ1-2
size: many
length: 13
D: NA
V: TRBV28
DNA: TGTGCCAGCACCTTGCGGGGTAACTATGGCTACACCTTC
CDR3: CASTLRGNYGYTF

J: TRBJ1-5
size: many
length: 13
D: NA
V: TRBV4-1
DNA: TGCGCCAGCAGCCTTCTCGGCCCTCAGCCCCAGCATTTT
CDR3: CASSLLGPQPQHF

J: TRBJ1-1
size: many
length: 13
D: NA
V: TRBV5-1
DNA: TGCGCCAGCAGCCCCCTGATTGGCACTGAAGCTTTCTTT
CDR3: CASSPLIGTEAFF

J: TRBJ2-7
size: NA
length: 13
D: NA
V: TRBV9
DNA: TGTGCCAGCAGCGTAGGCCCAGACAACGAGCAGTACTTC
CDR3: CASSVGPDNEQYF

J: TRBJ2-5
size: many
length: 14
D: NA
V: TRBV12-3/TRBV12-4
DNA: TGTGCCAGCGCCCCCCGACAGTACGTAGAGACCCAGTACTTC
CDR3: CASAPRQYVETQYF

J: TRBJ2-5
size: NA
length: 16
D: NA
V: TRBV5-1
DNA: TGCGCCAGCAGCTTGGGGCCAGCGTCGTACCAAGAGACCCAGTACTTC
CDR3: CASSLGPASYQETQYF

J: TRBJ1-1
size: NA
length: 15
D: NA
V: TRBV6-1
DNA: TGTGCCAGCAGTGAAGAGGGGGACTGGAACACTGAAGCTTTCTTT
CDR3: CASSEEGDWNTEAFF

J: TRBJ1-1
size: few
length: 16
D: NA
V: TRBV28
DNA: TGTGCCAGCAGCTACCCCATGGGGAGTATAAACACTGAAGCTTTCTTT
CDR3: CASSYPMGSINTEAFF

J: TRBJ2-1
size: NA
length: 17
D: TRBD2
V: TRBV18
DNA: TGTGCCAGCTCACACCGGACTAGCGGGGGGGGATTCAATGAGCAGTTCTTC
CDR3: CASSHRTSGGGFNEQFF

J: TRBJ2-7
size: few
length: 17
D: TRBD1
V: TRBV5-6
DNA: TGTGCCAGCAGCCTCAGCTCTATGGGACAGGGGTCCTACGAGCAGTACTTC
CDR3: CASSLSSMGQGSYEQYF

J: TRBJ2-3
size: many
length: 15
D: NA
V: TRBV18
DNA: TGTGCCAGCTCACCAAACGGACCTAGCACAGATACGCAGTATTTT
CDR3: CASSPNGPSTDTQYF

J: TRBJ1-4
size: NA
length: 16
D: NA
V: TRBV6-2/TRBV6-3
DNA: TGTGCCAGCAGTTATTCCCCACCAGCTGGTAATGAAAAACTGTTTTTT
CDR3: CASSYSPPAGNEKLFF

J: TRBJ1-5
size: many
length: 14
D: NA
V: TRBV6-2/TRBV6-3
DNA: TGTGCCAGCAGAACAGGGCCGGGCAATCAGCCCCAGCATTTT
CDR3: CASRTGPGNQPQHF

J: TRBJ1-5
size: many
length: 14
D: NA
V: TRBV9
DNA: TGTGCCAGCAGCCCCGGGGGCGGTGTGCAGCCCCAGCATTTT
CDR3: CASSPGGGVQPQHF

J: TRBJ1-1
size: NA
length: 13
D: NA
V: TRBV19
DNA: TGTGCCAGTAGTATTACTGAGAACACTGAAGCTTTCTTT
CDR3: CASSITENTEAFF

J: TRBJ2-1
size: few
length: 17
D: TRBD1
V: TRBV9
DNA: TGTGCCAGCAGCGCCCGATCGACAGGGGCGGGTAACAATGAGCAGTTCTTC
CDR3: CASSARSTGAGNNEQFF